This TCR beta chain was sequenced for a study of monozygotic twins with cystic fibrosis. Study-level information: Library input was approximately 2.7 micrograms of fragmented DNA, with 15 PCR cycles. The study, taken as a whole, reports: Unrelated CF individuals shared fewer identical clonotypes than monozygotic CF twins. Age, concordance and disease severity did not associate with shared CDR3 numbers.

Some clones are missing from TCRdb's copy, which holds only in-frame ones; the method was immunoSEQ multiplex PCR. The data contain 4,500 to 5,500 clones, approximately 96% of them singletons. On this clone itself: The antigen is unknown.

Looked up from germline, CDR1 is SQVTM and CDR2 is ANQGSEA. The CDR3 sequence is 14 residues long. Trimming took 7 bases from V and 4 from J, leaving 19 bases between them. The receptor's source is a boy aged 2 to 10 with cystic fibrosis. Sequenced sample: blood. The chain combines TRBV29-1 with TRBJ1-1; no firm D call. In DNA, the CDR3 is TGCAGCGCCGACCCCTCGGGGTCCGGCACTGAAGCTTTCTTT. Protein product: CSADPSGSGTEAFF.